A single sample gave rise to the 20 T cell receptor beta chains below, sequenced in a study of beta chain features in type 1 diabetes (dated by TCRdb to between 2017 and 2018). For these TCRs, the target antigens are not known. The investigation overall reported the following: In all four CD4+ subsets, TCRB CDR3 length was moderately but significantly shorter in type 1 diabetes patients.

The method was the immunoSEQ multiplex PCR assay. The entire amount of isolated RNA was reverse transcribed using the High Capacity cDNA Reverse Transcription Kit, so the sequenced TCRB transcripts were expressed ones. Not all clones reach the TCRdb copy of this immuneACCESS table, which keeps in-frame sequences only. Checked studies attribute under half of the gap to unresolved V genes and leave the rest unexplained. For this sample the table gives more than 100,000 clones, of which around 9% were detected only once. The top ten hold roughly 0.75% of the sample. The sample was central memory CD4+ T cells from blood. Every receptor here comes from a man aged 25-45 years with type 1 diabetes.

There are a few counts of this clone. CDR3 protein: CASTLERSNQPQHF. The CDR3, as DNA: TGTGCCAGCACCCTAGAGAGAAGCAATCAGCCCCAGCATTTT. The V and J genes are TRBV28 and TRBJ1-5; D gene ambiguous. The CDR3 loop spans 14 amino acids. Between the trimmed V and J ends, which lost 7 bases and 1 base, there was a span of 11 bases. Germline assignment: CDR1 MDHEN and CDR2 SYDVKM.

CDR3 sequence: CSVATGALNQPQHF. The CDR3 DNA reads as TGCAGCGTCGCGACAGGGGCCCTCAATCAGCCCCAGCATTTT. The rearrangement uses TRBV29-1 and TRBJ1-5; 8 bases fit TRBD1. With 6 bases clipped from V and 3 bases from J, the junction kept 7 bases outside the gene matches. This CDR3 has 14 residues. CDR1 is SQVTM, CDR2 ANQGSEA, per germline.

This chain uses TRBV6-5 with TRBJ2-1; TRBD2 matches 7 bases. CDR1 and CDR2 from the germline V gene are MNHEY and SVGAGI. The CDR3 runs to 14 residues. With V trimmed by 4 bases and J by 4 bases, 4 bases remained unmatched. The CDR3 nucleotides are TGTGCCAGCAGTTCCGGGACTACATACAATGAGCAGTTCTTC. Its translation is CASSSGTTYNEQFF.

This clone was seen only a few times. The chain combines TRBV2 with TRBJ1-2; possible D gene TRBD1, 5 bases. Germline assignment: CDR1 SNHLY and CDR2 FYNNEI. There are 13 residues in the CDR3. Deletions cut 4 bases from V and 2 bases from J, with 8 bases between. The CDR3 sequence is CASSGQGNYGYTF. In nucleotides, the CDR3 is TGTGCCAGCAGTGGCCAGGGAAACTATGGCTACACCTTC.

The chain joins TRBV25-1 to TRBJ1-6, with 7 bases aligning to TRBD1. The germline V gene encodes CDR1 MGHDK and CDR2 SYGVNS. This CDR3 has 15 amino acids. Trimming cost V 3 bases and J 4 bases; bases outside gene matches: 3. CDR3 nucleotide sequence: TGTGCCAGCAGTGACCTACAGGGGTATAATTCACCCCTCCACTTT. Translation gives CASSDLQGYNSPLHF.

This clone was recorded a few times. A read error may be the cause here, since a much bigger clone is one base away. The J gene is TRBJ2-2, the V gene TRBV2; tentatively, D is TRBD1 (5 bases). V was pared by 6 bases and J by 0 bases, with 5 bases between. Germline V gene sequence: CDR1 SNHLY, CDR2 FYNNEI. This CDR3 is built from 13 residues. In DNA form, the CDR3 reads TGTGCCAGCAGGACAGCGAACACCGGGGAGCTGTTTTTT. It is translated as CASRTANTGELFF.

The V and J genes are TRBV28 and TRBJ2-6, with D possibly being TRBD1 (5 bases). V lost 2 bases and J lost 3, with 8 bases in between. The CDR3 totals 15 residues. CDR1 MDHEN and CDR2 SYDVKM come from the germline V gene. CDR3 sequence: CASSLADNGANVLTF. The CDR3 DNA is TGTGCCAGCAGTTTAGCGGACAATGGGGCCAACGTCCTGACTTTC.

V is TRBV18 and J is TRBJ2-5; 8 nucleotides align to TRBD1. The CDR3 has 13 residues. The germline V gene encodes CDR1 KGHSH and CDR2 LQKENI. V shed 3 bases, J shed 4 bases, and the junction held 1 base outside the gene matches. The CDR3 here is CASSPGQGETQYF. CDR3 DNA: TGTGCCAGCTCACCCGGACAGGGAGAGACCCAGTACTTC.

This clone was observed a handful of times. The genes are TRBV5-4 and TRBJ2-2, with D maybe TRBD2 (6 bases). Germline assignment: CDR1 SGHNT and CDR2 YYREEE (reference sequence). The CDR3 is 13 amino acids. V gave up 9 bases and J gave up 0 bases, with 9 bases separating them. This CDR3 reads CATGTSNTGELFF. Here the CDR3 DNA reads TGTGCCACTGGGACTTCGAACACCGGGGAGCTGTTTTTT.

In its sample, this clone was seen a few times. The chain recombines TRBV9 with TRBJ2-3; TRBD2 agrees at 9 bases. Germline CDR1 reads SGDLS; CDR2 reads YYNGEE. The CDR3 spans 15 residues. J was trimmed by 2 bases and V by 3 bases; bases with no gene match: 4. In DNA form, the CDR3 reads TGTGCCAGCAGCGACCTAGCGGGGCACACAGATACGCAGTATTTT. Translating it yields CASSDLAGHTDTQYF.

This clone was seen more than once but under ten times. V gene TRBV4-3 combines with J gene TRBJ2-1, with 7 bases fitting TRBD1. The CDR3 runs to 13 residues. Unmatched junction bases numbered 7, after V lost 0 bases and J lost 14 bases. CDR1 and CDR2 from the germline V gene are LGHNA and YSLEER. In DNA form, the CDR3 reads TGCGCCAGCAGCCAAGATAAGAGGGGGCGAGAGTTCTTC. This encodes CASSQDKRGREFF.

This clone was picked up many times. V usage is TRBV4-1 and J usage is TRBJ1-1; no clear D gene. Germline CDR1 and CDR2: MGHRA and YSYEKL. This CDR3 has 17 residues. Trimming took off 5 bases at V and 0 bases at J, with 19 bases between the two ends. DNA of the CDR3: TGCGCCAGCAGCTCCCGGACTCTCGGCAGCATGAACACTGAAGCTTTCTTT. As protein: CASSSRTLGSMNTEAFF.

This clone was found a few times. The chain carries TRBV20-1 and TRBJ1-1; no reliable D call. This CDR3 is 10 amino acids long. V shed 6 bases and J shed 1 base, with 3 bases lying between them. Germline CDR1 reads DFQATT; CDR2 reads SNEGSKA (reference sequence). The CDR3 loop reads CSAWNTEAFF. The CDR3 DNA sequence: TGCAGTGCCTGGAACACTGAAGCTTTCTTT.

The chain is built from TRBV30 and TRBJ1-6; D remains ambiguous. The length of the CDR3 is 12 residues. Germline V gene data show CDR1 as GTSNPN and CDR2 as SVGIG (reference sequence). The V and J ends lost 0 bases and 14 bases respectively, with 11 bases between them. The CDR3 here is CAWSVRAGALHF. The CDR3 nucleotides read TGTGCCTGGAGTGTAAGGGCCGGGGCCCTCCACTTT.

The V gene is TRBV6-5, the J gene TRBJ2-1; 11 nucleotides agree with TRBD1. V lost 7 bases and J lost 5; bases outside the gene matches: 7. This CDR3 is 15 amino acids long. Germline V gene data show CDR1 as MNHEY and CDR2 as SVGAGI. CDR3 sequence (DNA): TGTGCCAGCACCCTGGACAGGGGGCAAAACAATGAGCAGTTCTTC. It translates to CASTLDRGQNNEQFF.

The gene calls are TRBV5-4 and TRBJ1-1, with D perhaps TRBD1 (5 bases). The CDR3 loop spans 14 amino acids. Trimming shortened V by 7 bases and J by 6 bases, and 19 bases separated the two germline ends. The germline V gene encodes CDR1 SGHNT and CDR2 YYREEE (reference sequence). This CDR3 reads CASARVADTSEAFF. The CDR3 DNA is TGTGCCAGCGCCCGCGTGGCGGACACGTCTGAAGCTTTCTTT.

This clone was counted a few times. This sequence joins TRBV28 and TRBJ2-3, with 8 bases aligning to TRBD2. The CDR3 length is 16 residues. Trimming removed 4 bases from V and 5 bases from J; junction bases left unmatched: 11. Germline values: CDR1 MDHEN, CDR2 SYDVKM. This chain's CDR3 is CASSYPRGGQGDTQYF. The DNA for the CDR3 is TGTGCCAGCAGTTATCCACGGGGGGGCCAGGGAGATACGCAGTATTTT.

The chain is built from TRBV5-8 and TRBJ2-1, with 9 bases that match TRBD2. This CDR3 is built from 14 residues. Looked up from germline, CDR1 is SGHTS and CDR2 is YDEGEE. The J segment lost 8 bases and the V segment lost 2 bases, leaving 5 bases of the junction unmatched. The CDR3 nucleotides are TGTGCCAGCAGCTTCAGCGGGGGGTTCGATGAGCAGTTCTTC. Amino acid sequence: CASSFSGGFDEQFF.

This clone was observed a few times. This chain's CDR3 is CASSLVGGGDQPQHF. The CDR3 bases are TGCGCCAGCAGCTTGGTTGGGGGCGGCGATCAGCCCCAGCATTTT. V is TRBV5-1 and J is TRBJ1-5, with D perhaps matching TRBD1 (6 bases). From germline, CDR1 is SGHRS and CDR2 YFSETQ. The CDR3 covers 15 residues. V was pared by 0 bases and J by 5 bases, with 12 bases between.

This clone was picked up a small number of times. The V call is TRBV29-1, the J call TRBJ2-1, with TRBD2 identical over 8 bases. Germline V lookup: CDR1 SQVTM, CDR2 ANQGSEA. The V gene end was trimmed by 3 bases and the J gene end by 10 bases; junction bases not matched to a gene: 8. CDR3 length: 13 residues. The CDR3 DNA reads TGCAGCGTTGATCCTATGCGGGGGGACGAGCAGTTCTTC. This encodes CSVDPMRGDEQFF.